These 23 T cell receptor beta chains were all obtained from the same sample, sequenced in a study of blood T cell repertoires in COVID-19. Clones were sequenced by immunoSEQ multiplex PCR, and TCRdb holds only the in-frame ones, with some missing. The table includes approximately 120,000 clones, over 80% detected once. The sequencing sample was made of PBMCs or T cells enriched from blood (not recorded which). These receptors were collected from a man younger than 40 who had recovered from COVID-19.

The V call is TRBV28, the J call TRBJ2-5; weak D call: TRBD1 (6 bases). CDR1 MDHEN and CDR2 SYDVKM come from the germline V gene. Trimming cost V 1 base and J 1 base, with 7 bases left between them. The CDR3 spans 14 residues. The CDR3 here is CASSLFRGQETQYF. The CDR3 region has the DNA TGTGCCAGCAGTTTATTCAGGGGCCAAGAGACCCAGTACTTC.

The V gene is TRBV6-5, the J gene TRBJ2-5, with TRBD1 matching over 8 bases. Germline V gene lookup returns CDR1 MNHEY and CDR2 SVGAGI. V gave up 5 bases and J gave up 5 bases; unmatched junction bases: 7. This CDR3 contains 14 residues. CDR3 protein: CASSKTTGGETQYF. The CDR3 DNA sequence: TGTGCCAGCAGTAAAACAACAGGGGGGGAGACCCAGTACTTC.

The chain carries TRBV11-2 and TRBJ2-1, with 13 bases aligning to TRBD2. Germline CDR1 SGHAT, CDR2 FQNNGV. With V trimmed by 4 bases and J by 7 bases, 7 bases remained unmatched. CDR3 length: 16 amino acids. The CDR3 region is CASSSRTSGRVNEQFF. For the CDR3, the DNA is TGTGCCAGCAGCTCGCGGACTAGCGGGAGAGTTAATGAGCAGTTCTTC.

The chain recombines TRBV4-1 with TRBJ1-1, with D tentatively TRBD1 (5 bases). Germline CDR1 MGHRA, CDR2 YSYEKL. This CDR3 is built from 16 residues. Between the trimmed V and J ends, which lost 8 bases and 3 bases, there was a span of 22 bases. The CDR3 region is CASSLWGRESDTEAFF. CDR3 coding DNA: TGCGCCAGCTCCCTGTGGGGACGGGAGTCGGACACTGAAGCTTTCTTT.

This CDR3 is CASRVWAADNQPQHF. CDR3 nucleotides: TGTGCCAGCAGGGTATGGGCAGCGGATAATCAGCCCCAGCATTTT. The chain joins TRBV27 to TRBJ1-5; D is uncertain. CDR1 is MNHEY and CDR2 is SMNVEV in the germline V gene (reference sequence). The CDR3 extends over 15 amino acids. The V and J ends lost 6 bases and 4 bases respectively, with 16 bases between them.

The rearrangement joins TRBV2 to TRBJ2-5; the D gene is possibly TRBD1 (5 bases). CDR3 length: 16 residues. Between the trimmed V and J ends, which lost 6 bases and 4 bases, there was a span of 21 bases. The germline V gene encodes CDR1 SNHLY and CDR2 FYNNEI. CDR3 nucleotides: TGTGCCAGCAGGGTCAGGGTAGCTGTACGTGGAGAGACCCAGTACTTC. Amino acids: CASRVRVAVRGETQYF.

V usage is TRBV7-9 and J usage is TRBJ2-3, with a weak D call TRBD1 (6 bases). CDR1 is SEHNR and CDR2 is FQNEAQ in the germline V gene (reference sequence). The CDR3 is 17 residues long. Trimming left V 5 bases short and J 0 bases short, with 18 bases between. CDR3 sequence (DNA): TGTGCCAGCAGCCTCGGCCAGGGGCCTATTAGCACAGATACGCAGTATTTT. Amino acids: CASSLGQGPISTDTQYF.

The rearrangement uses TRBV29-1 and TRBJ1-1; TRBD1 aligns across 10 bases. After removal of 7 bases from V and 2 bases from J, the junction contained 4 bases not matched to a gene. CDR3 size: 13 residues. Germline CDR1 reads SQVTM; CDR2 reads ANQGSEA. CDR3 amino acids: CSAQTGGNTEAFF. The DNA for the CDR3 is TGCAGCGCCCAGACAGGGGGCAACACTGAAGCTTTCTTT.

The CDR3 loop is CASSFLNRESNQPQHF. The CDR3 region has the DNA TGTGCCAGCAGTTTTTTGAACAGGGAAAGCAATCAGCCCCAGCATTTT. The chain uses TRBV28 and TRBJ1-5; possible D gene TRBD1, 6 bases. Germline CDR1 is MDHEN and CDR2 is SYDVKM. CDR3 length: 16 residues. V lost 3 bases, J lost 1 base, and 13 bases lay in between.

The chain recombines TRBV2 with TRBJ2-3; possibly TRBD2 for D (6 bases). The germline V gene has CDR1 SNHLY and CDR2 FYNNEI. This CDR3 comprises 14 residues. Trimming removed 6 bases at V and 6 bases at J, with 16 bases between. The CDR3 DNA is TGTGCCAGCAGCGGACTAACGTCCGGGGATACGCAGTATTTT. It codes for CASSGLTSGDTQYF.

The chain couples TRBV2 to TRBJ1-2, with a possible D match to TRBD1 (5 bases). The CDR3 runs 13 residues. Germline lookup yields CDR1 SNHLY and CDR2 FYNNEI. Trimming pared 2 bases from V and 4 bases from J, leaving 8 bases between. The chain's CDR3 is CASSETTAYGYTF. CDR3 sequence (DNA): TGTGCCAGCAGTGAAACGACAGCCTATGGCTACACCTTC.

The chain links TRBV7-3 to TRBJ2-1; 8 bases fit TRBD2. CDR1 and CDR2 from the germline V gene are SGHTA and FQGTGA. This CDR3 spans 15 amino acids. V lost 3 bases to trimming and J lost 8 bases; unmatched junction nucleotides: 9. CDR3 loop: CASSFTGRAGDEQFF. CDR3 DNA: TGTGCCAGCAGCTTTACCGGGAGGGCCGGGGATGAGCAGTTCTTC.

This clone came up once. V usage is TRBV10-1 and J usage is TRBJ2-3; D unresolved. Trimming left V 0 bases short and J 0 bases short, with 10 bases between. Germline CDR1 is WNHNN and CDR2 is SYGVQD (reference sequence). The CDR3 totals 16 residues. The CDR3 nucleotides are TGCGCCAGCAGTGAGTCGCGTCTAAGTAGCACAGATACGCAGTATTTT. The encoded protein is CASSESRLSSTDTQYF.

This clone was detected only once. This chain joins TRBV10-3 and TRBJ1-6; tentative D call: TRBD1 (5 bases). Trimming took off 0 bases at V and 7 bases at J, with 16 bases between the two ends. The CDR3 covers 17 residues. Germline assignment: CDR1 ENHRY and CDR2 SYGVKD. CDR3: CAISESRGITTNSPLHF. Written as DNA, the CDR3 is TGTGCCATCAGTGAGTCGCGGGGGATAACCACGAATTCACCCCTCCACTTT.

This rearrangement joins TRBV19 to TRBJ2-5, with 8 nucleotides matching TRBD1. The trim removed 2 bases at V and 6 bases at J, leaving 8 bases unmatched. This CDR3 has 15 residues. Germline V gives CDR1 LNHDA, CDR2 SQIVND (reference sequence). The CDR3 here is CASSIMQGASKTQYF. The DNA for the CDR3 is TGTGCCAGTAGTATAATGCAGGGGGCGTCAAAGACCCAGTACTTC.

This sequence joins TRBV19 and TRBJ1-4; 7 bases match TRBD1. Germline CDR1 is LNHDA and CDR2 is SQIVND (reference sequence). This CDR3 is built from 15 residues. V lost 7 bases to trimming and J lost 3 bases; unmatched junction nucleotides: 8. The CDR3 DNA follows: TGTGCCAGTACCTTGACGACAGGGCCTAATGAAAAACTGTTTTTT. It translates to CASTLTTGPNEKLFF.

The genes are TRBV7-9 and TRBJ2-2, with D perhaps TRBD2 (6 bases). Germline CDR1 is SEHNR and CDR2 is FQNEAQ (reference sequence). Trimming shortened V by 2 bases and J by 4 bases, and 17 bases separated the two germline ends. This CDR3 has 17 amino acids. CDR3 residues: CASSLLTSMTPTGELFF. In DNA, the CDR3 is TGTGCCAGCAGCTTACTTACTAGCATGACACCCACCGGGGAGCTGTTTTTT.

The gene calls are TRBV12-5 and TRBJ1-1; D may be TRBD1 (6 bases). The CDR3 extends over 13 amino acids. Trimming shortened V by 1 base and J by 6 bases, and 9 bases separated the two germline ends. CDR1 and CDR2 (germline): LGHNT, FRNRAP. CDR3 protein: CASGLGQGSEAFF. The CDR3 bases are TGTGCTAGTGGTTTGGGGCAGGGGTCTGAAGCTTTCTTT.

The chain uses TRBV6-4 and TRBJ2-7; 13 nucleotides line up with TRBD2. CDR3 length: 17 amino acids. Germline V gene sequence: CDR1 MRHNA, CDR2 SNTAGT. With 0 bases clipped from V and 1 base from J, the junction kept 3 bases outside the gene matches. The CDR3 is CASSDSRLAGGSYEQYF. DNA for the CDR3: TGTGCCAGCAGTGACTCCCGACTAGCGGGAGGATCCTACGAGCAGTACTTC.

This clone occurred a few times. This sequence joins TRBV6-2 or TRBV6-3 and TRBJ1-5; 7 bases fit TRBD1. This CDR3 comprises 13 residues. Germline CDR1 is MNHEY and CDR2 is SVGEGT. V was clipped by 5 bases and J by 4 bases; unmatched bases: 2. Written as DNA, the CDR3 is TGTGCCAGCAGTCGACAGGGAAATCAGCCCCAGCATTTT. It is translated as CASSRQGNQPQHF.

The rearrangement joins TRBV19 to TRBJ2-1; TRBD1 agrees at 7 bases. The V gene's germline CDR1 is LNHDA and CDR2 SQIVND (reference sequence). This CDR3 has 16 residues. Trimming removed 5 bases from V and 6 bases from J; junction bases left unmatched: 13. In DNA, the CDR3 is TGTGCCAGTAGTCCCTCGACAGGGTACAGCCTCAATGAGCAGTTCTTC. Translation: CASSPSTGYSLNEQFF.

The rearrangement joins TRBV9 to TRBJ1-1, with 7 bases matching TRBD1. V lost 5 bases, J lost 4 bases, and 5 bases stayed unmatched. The CDR3 spans 13 residues. Germline V CDR1 and CDR2: SGDLS, YYNGEE. CDR3 region: CASSATGTTEAFF. The CDR3 nucleotides are TGTGCCAGCAGTGCGACAGGGACCACTGAAGCTTTCTTT. The full variable domain, in which reference TRBV9 and TRBJ1-1 provide the parts outside the CDR3, is DSGVTQTPKHLITATGQRVTLRCSPRSGDLSVYWYQQSLDQGLQFLIQYYNGEERAKGNILERFSAQQFPDLHSELNLSSLELGDSALYFCASSATGTTEAFFGQGTRLTVV.

The J gene is TRBJ2-5, the V gene TRBV27; 7 positions agree with TRBD1. J lost 4 bases, V lost 6 bases, and 5 bases had no gene match. The CDR3 spans 13 residues. Germline V gene data show CDR1 as MNHEY and CDR2 as SMNVEV (reference sequence). CDR3: CASRQGFGETQYF. CDR3 nucleotides: TGTGCCAGCAGACAGGGGTTTGGAGAGACCCAGTACTTC.